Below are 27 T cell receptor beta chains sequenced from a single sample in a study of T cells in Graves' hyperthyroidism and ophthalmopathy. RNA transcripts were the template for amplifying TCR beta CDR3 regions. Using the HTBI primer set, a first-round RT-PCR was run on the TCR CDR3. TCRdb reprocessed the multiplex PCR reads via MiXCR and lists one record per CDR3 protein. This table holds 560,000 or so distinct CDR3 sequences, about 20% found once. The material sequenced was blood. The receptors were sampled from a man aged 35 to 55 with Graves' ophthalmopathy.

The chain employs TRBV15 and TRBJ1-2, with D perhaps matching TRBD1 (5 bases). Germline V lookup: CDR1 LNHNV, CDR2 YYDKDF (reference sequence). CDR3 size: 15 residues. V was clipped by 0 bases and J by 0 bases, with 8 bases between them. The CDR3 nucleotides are TGTGCCACCAGCAGAGATCCAGGGTCTAACTATGGCTACACCTTC. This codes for CATSRDPGSNYGYTF.

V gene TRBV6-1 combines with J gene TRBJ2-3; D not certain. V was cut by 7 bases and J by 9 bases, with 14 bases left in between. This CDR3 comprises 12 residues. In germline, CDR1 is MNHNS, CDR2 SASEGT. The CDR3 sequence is CASTHEVGTQYF. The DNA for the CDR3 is TGTGCCAGCACCCACGAGGTGGGGACGCAGTATTTT.

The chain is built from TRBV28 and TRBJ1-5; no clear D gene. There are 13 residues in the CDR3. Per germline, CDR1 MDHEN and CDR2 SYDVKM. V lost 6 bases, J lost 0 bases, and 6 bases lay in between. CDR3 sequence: CASRTNSNQPQHF. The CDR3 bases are TGTGCCAGCAGGACAAATAGCAATCAGCCCCAGCATTTT.

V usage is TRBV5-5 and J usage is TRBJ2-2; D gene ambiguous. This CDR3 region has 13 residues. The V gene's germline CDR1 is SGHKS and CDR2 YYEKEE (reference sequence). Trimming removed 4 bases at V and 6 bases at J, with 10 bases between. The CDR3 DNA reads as TGTGCCAGCAGCCTTGAGCACGCCGGGGAGCTGTTTTTT. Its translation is CASSLEHAGELFF.

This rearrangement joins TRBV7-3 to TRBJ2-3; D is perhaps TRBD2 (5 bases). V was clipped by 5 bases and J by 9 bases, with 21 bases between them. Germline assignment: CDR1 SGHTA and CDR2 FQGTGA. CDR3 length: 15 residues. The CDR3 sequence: CASSPRGLGPGTQYF. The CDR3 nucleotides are TGTGCCAGCAGCCCCCGGGGTTTGGGTCCGGGAACGCAGTATTTT.

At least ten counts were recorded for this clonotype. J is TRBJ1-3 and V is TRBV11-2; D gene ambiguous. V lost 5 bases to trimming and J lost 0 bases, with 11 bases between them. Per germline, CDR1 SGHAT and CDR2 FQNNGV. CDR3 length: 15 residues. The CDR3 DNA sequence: TGTGCCAGCAGCCGGGAGGCACTCTCTGGAAACACCATATATTTT. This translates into CASSREALSGNTIYF.

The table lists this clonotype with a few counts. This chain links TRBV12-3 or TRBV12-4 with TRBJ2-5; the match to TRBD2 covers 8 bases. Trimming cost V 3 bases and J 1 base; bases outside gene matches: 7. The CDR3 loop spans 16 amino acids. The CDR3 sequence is CASSFRTGGPQETQYF. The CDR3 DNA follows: TGTGCCAGCAGTTTTCGGACGGGGGGGCCCCAAGAGACCCAGTACTTC.

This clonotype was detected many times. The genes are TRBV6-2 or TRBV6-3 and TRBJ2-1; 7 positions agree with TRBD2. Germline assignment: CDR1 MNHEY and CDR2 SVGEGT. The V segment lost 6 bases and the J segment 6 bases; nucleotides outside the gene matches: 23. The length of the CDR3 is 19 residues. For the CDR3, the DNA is TGTGCCAGCAGATCCTCCCTAGCGGCACTCACCCGAAGGGGCAATGAGCAGTTCTTC. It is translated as CASRSSLAALTRRGNEQFF.

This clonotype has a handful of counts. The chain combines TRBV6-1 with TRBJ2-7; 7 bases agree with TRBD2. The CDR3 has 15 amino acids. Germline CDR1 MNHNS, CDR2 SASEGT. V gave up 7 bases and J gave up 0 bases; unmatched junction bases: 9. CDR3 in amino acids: CASIESLAVSYEQYF. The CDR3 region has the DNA TGTGCCAGCATAGAATCGCTAGCGGTCTCCTACGAGCAGTACTTC.

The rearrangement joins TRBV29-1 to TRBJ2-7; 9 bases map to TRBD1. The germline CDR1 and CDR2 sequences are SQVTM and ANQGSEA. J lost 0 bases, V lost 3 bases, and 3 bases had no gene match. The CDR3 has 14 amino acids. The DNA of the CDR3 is TGCAGCGTTGATGCGGGACAGGGCTCCTACGAGCAGTACTTC. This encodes CSVDAGQGSYEQYF.

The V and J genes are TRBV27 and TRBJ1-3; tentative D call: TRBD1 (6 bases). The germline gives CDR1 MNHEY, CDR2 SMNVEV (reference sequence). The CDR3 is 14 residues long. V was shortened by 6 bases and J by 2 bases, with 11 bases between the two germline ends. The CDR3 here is CASREGVAGNTIYF. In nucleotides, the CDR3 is TGTGCCAGCAGGGAGGGGGTTGCTGGAAACACCATATATTTT.

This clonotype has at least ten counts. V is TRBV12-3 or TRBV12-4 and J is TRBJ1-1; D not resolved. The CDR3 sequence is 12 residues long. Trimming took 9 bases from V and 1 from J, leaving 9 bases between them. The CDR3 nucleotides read TGTGCCAGTGTACGGCGGAACACTGAAGCTTTCTTT. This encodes CASVRRNTEAFF.

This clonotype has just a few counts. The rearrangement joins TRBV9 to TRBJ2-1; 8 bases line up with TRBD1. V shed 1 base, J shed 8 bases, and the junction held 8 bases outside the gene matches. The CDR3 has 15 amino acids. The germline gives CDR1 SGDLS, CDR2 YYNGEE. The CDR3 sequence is CASSVTGQGGDEQFF. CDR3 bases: TGTGCCAGCAGCGTAACTGGACAGGGTGGCGATGAGCAGTTCTTC.

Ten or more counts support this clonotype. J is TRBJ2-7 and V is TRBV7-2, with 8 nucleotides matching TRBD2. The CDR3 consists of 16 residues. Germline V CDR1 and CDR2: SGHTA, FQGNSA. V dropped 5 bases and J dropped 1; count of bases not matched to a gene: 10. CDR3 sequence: CASSLRGVAGSYEQYF. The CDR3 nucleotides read TGTGCCAGCAGCCTCCGCGGGGTAGCGGGATCCTACGAGCAGTACTTC. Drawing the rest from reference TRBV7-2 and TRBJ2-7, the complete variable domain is GAGVSQSPSNKVTEKGKDVELRCDPISGHTALYWYRQSLGQGLEFLIYFQGNSAPDKSGLPSDRFSAERTGGSVSTLTIQRTQQEDSAVYLCASSLRGVAGSYEQYFGPGTRLTVT.

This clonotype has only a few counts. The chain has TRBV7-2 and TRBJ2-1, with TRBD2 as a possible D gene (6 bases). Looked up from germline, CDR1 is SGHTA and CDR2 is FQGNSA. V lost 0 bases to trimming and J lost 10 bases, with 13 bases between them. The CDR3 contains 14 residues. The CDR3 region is CASSLAGGPQEQFF. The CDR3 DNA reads TGTGCCAGCAGCTTAGCGGGGGGTCCCCAAGAGCAGTTCTTC. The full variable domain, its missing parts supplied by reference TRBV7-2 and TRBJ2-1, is GAGVSQSPSNKVTEKGKDVELRCDPISGHTALYWYRQSLGQGLEFLIYFQGNSAPDKSGLPSDRFSAERTGGSVSTLTIQRTQQEDSAVYLCASSLAGGPQEQFFGPGTRLTVL.

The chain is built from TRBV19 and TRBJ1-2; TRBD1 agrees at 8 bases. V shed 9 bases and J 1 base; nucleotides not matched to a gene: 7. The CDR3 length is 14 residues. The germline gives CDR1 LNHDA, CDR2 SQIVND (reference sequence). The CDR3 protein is CARRMDRVNYGYTF. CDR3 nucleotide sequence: TGTGCCAGGAGGATGGACAGGGTTAACTATGGCTACACCTTC. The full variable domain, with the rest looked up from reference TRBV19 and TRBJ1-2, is DGGITQSPKYLFRKEGQNVTLSCEQNLNHDAMYWYRQDPGQGLRLIYYSQIVNDFQKGDIAEGYSVSREKKESFPLTVTSAQKNPTAFYLCARRMDRVNYGYTFGSGTRLTVV.

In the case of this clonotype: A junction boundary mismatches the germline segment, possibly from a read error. CDR3 in DNA: TGTGCCGGCAGCTTAGTCAGGAGCTCCTACAATGAGCAGTTCTTC. Protein product: CAGSLVRSSYNEQFF. The V gene is TRBV7-9, the J gene TRBJ2-1; no reliable D call. There are 15 residues in the CDR3. Germline loops: CDR1 SEHNR, CDR2 FQNEAQ (reference sequence).

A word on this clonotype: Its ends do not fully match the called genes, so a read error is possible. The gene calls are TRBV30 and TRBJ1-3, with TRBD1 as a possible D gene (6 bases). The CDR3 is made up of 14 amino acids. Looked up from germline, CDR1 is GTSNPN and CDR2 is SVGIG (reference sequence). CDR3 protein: CARSPPGAGNTIYF. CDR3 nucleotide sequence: TGTGCCCGGAGCCCGCCAGGGGCTGGAAACACCATATATTTT.

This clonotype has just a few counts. CDR3 nucleotides: TGTGCCAGCAGCTATAGCGGGGGGGCATTTAATGAGCAGTTCTTC. Translated: CASSYSGGAFNEQFF. V is TRBV11-3 and J is TRBJ2-1; 11 positions match TRBD2. The CDR3 totals 15 residues. From germline, CDR1 is SGHNT and CDR2 YENEEA. V lost 4 bases, J lost 7 bases, and 6 bases stayed unmatched.

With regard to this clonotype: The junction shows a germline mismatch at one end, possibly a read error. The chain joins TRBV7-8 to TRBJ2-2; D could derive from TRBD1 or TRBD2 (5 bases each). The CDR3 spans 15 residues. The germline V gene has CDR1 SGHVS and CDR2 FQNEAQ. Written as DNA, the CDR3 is TGCGCCAGCAGCCAATCCGGGGCGGACACCGGGGAGCTGTTTTTT. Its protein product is CASSQSGADTGELFF.

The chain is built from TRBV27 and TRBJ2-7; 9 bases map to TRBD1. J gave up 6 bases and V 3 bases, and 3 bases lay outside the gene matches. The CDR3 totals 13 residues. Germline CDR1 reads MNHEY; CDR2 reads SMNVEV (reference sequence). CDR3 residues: CASSLDRGREQYF. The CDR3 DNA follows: TGTGCCAGCAGTTTGGACAGGGGTCGCGAGCAGTACTTC.

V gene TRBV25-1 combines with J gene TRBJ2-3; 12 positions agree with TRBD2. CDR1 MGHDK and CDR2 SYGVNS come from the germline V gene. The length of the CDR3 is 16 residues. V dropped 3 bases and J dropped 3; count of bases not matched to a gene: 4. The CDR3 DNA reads TGTGCCAGCAGTGAGCTAGCGGGGGGGCCAACAGATACGCAGTATTTT. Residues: CASSELAGGPTDTQYF.

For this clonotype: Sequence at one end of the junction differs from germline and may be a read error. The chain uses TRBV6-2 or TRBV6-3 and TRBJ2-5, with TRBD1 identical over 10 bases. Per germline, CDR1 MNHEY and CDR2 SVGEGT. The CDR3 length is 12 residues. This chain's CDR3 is CASSDLGTGVHF. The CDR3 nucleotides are TGTGCCAGCAGTGACCTAGGGACAGGGGTGCACTTC.

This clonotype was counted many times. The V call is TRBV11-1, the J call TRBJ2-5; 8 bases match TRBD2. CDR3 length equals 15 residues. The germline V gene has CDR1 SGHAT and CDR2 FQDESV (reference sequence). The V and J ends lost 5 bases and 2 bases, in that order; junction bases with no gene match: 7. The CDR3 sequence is CASSLPSGLQETQYF. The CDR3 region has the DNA TGTGCCAGCAGCCTACCTAGCGGGTTGCAAGAGACCCAGTACTTC. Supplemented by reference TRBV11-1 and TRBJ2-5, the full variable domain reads EAEVAQSPRYKITEKSQAVAFWCDPISGHATLYWYRQILGQGPELLVQFQDESVVDDSQLPKDRFSAERLKGVDSTLKIQPAELGDSAMYLCASSLPSGLQETQYFGPGTRLLVL.

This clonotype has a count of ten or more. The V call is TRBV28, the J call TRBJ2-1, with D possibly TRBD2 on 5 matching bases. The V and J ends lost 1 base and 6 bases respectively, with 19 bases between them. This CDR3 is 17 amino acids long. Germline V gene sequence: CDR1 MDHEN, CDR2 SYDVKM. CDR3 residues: CASSLFRNSYRGNEQFF. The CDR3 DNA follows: TGTGCCAGCAGTTTATTTAGGAACAGCTACCGGGGCAATGAGCAGTTCTTC.

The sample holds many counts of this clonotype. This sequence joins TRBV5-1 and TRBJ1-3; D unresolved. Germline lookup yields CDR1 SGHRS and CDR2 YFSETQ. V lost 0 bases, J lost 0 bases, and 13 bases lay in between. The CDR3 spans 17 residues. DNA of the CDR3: TGCGCCAGCAGCTTGGGCCAGGAGACGTTCTCTGGAAACACCATATATTTT. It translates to CASSLGQETFSGNTIYF.

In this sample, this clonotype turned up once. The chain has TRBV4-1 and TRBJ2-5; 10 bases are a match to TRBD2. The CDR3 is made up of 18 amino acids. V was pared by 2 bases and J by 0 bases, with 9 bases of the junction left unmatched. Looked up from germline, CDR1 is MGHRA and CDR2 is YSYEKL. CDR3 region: CASSQPAAGGRYQETQYF. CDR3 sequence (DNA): TGCGCCAGCAGCCAACCCGCAGCGGGGGGGCGGTACCAAGAGACCCAGTACTTC.